The 11 T cell receptor beta chains below were found in one sample sequenced in a study of blood T cell repertoires in COVID-19 (dated by TCRdb to about 2020). Libraries were constructed by the immunoSEQ multiplex PCR assay. TCRdb limited this immuneACCESS table to in-frame rearrangements with V and J called. A share of clones is missing; checked studies link under half to unresolved V genes, and the rest is unexplained. This sample holds 150,000 to 200,000 clones; approximately 85% were observed only once. The ten largest clones capture approximately 9.8% of the sample. The sequencing sample was made of peripheral blood. The receptors derive from a woman aged 80 or older with acute or convalescent COVID-19.

The gene calls are TRBV6-5 and TRBJ1-1; TRBD1 agrees at 7 bases. The CDR3 runs 14 residues. The J segment lost 0 bases and the V segment lost 7 bases, leaving 5 bases of the junction unmatched. Germline assignment: CDR1 MNHEY and CDR2 SVGAGI. The CDR3 region is CASTADRMNTEAFF. The CDR3 DNA reads TGTGCCAGCACTGCGGACAGGATGAACACTGAAGCTTTCTTT.

In its sample, this clone was seen a few times. The chain combines TRBV27 with TRBJ2-7; possible D gene TRBD1, 5 bases. Germline V CDR1 and CDR2: MNHEY, SMNVEV (reference sequence). The CDR3 loop spans 14 amino acids. The V and J ends lost 0 bases and 6 bases respectively, with 12 bases between them. CDR3 loop: CASSLSRVTSEQYF. DNA of the CDR3: TGTGCCAGCAGTTTATCCAGGGTGACCTCCGAGCAGTACTTC.

DNA of the CDR3: TGTGCCAGTAGAAACAGGGCTGAAGCTTTCTTT. It translates to CASRNRAEAFF. V is TRBV19 and J is TRBJ1-1, with TRBD1 as a possible D gene (6 bases). Trimming shortened V by 6 bases and J by 6 bases, and 8 bases separated the two germline ends. This CDR3 comprises 11 residues. Per the germline V gene, CDR1 is LNHDA and CDR2 is SQIVND (reference sequence).

This clone was detected only a few times. The V gene is TRBV9, the J gene TRBJ1-2; possibly TRBD1 for D (6 bases). Germline V gene lookup returns CDR1 SGDLS and CDR2 YYNGEE. Trimming took off 4 bases at V and 0 bases at J, with 13 bases between the two ends. The CDR3 is 15 residues long. CDR3 in amino acids: CASSLGQNSNYGYTF. In nucleotides, the CDR3 is TGTGCCAGCAGCCTCGGACAGAATTCTAACTATGGCTACACCTTC.

The rearrangement uses TRBV6-5 and TRBJ2-7, with a weak D call TRBD1 (6 bases). This CDR3 has 15 residues. Trimming pared 5 bases from V and 3 bases from J, leaving 17 bases between. Germline CDR1 is MNHEY and CDR2 is SVGAGI. Here the CDR3 reads CASSPSRDTGYEQYF. The CDR3 nucleotides read TGTGCCAGCAGTCCCTCCCGGGACACTGGCTACGAGCAGTACTTC.

The chain carries TRBV5-6 and TRBJ1-2, with 10 bases fitting TRBD1. Trimming at V came to 4 bases and at J to 5 bases, leaving 5 bases not matched to a gene. The CDR3 contains 14 residues. Looked up from germline, CDR1 is SGHDT and CDR2 is YYEEEE. This chain's CDR3 is CASSPRDRGYGYTF. The CDR3, as DNA: TGTGCCAGCAGCCCGAGGGACAGGGGATATGGCTACACCTTC.

This chain joins TRBV5-1 and TRBJ1-2; TRBD1 is a possible D gene (5 bases). This CDR3 has 14 amino acids. Germline CDR1 reads SGHRS; CDR2 reads YFSETQ. V lost 0 bases and J 5 bases, leaving 11 bases between the germline ends. This CDR3 is CASSLVAPGYGYTF. CDR3 sequence (DNA): TGCGCCAGCAGCTTGGTGGCGCCAGGGTATGGCTACACCTTC.

The gene calls are TRBV10-3 and TRBJ1-4; a weak D match, TRBD1 (6 bases). This CDR3 spans 14 amino acids. From germline, CDR1 is ENHRY and CDR2 SYGVKD. Deletions cut 5 bases from V and 1 base from J, with 8 bases between. The CDR3 nucleotides are TGTGCCATCAGTAAAGGGGGAACTAATGAAAAACTGTTTTTT. This sequence encodes CAISKGGTNEKLFF.

This chain links TRBV3-1 (or the pseudogene TRBV3-2) with TRBJ1-4; D unresolved. The V gene's germline CDR1 is LGHDT and CDR2 YNNKEL (reference sequence). The CDR3 loop spans 16 amino acids. Trimming removed 1 base at V and 0 bases at J, with 9 bases between. The CDR3 is CASSQVYAPTNEKLFF. The CDR3 nucleotides read TGTGCCAGCAGCCAAGTCTACGCCCCAACTAATGAAAAACTGTTTTTT.

The chain uses TRBV7-9 and TRBJ2-3, with 9 bases fitting TRBD2. This CDR3 is 17 amino acids long. Losses at the gene ends were 4 bases for V and 2 bases for J; bases not matched to a gene: 10. CDR1 is SEHNR, CDR2 FQNEAQ, per germline (reference sequence). The CDR3 DNA sequence: TGTGCCAGCAGCTCCGAGACAGCGGGGGGACTCACAGATACGCAGTATTTT. Its protein is CASSSETAGGLTDTQYF. Drawing the rest from reference TRBV7-9 and TRBJ2-3, the complete variable domain is DTGVSQNPRHKITKRGQNVTFRCDPISEHNRLYWYRQTLGQGPEFLTYFQNEAQLEKSRLLSDRFSAERPKGSFSTLEIQRTEQGDSAMYLCASSSETAGGLTDTQYFGPGTRLTVL.

The CDR3 nucleotides read TGTGCCAGCAGGGCCGGGACAGTTTCAACTAATGAAAAACTGTTTTTT. Translating it yields CASRAGTVSTNEKLFF. V is TRBV2 and J is TRBJ1-4, with 7 bases that match TRBD1. There are 16 residues in the CDR3. CDR1 SNHLY and CDR2 FYNNEI come from the germline V gene. The V gene end was trimmed by 6 bases and the J gene end by 0 bases; junction bases not matched to a gene: 7.